Listed below are T cell receptor beta chains from one sample, sequenced in a study of blood T cell repertoires in COVID-19. Libraries were prepared by immunoSEQ multiplex PCR; TCRdb keeps only in-frame clonotypes and omits some of them. The sample contains 250,000 to 300,000 clones, 75% to 95% of which appear only once. The sequenced sample consisted of PBMCs or T cells enriched from blood (not recorded which). The receptors were gathered from a woman aged 25-40 years who had recovered from COVID-19. CDR3s include the opening cysteine and the closing phenylalanine or tryptophan. Each record gives: CDR3 DNA, CDR3 protein, clone size, J gene, D gene, V gene. A D gene is named only where the DNA matches it firmly. Part of the rows lack a size; the others show once, few, many or a class for expanded clones.

TGTGCCAGTAGTATTCCGAGTCAGCCCCAGCATTTT | CASSIPSQPQHF | . | TRBJ1-5 | . | TRBV19
TGTGCCACCAGTGATTTAGGGGCGAACGATGAGCAGTTCTTC | CATSDLGANDEQFF | . | TRBJ2-1 | . | TRBV24-1
TGTGCCAGCAGTTACCGGGAGGGCCAATACGAGCAGTACTTC | CASSYREGQYEQYF | . | TRBJ2-7 | TRBD2 | TRBV27
TGCAGCGCGCGAGCGGGACCGAACACCGGGGAGCTGTTTTTT | CSARAGPNTGELFF | once | TRBJ2-2 | TRBD2 | TRBV29-1
TGCGCCAGCAGCCAAGAATGGGAAGGGACAGCAAAAGCTTTCTTT | CASSQEWEGTAKAFF | . | TRBJ1-1 | TRBD1 | TRBV4-3
TGTGCCATCTATGGACAGGGCATGAATGAGCAGTTCTTC | CAIYGQGMNEQFF | . | TRBJ2-1 | TRBD1 | TRBV10-3
TGTGCCAGCAGCGTAGACAACGTCTTGGGGACAGGGGGGCTATATGGCTACACCTTC | CASSVDNVLGTGGLYGYTF | . | TRBJ1-2 | TRBD1 | TRBV9
TGTGCCAGCAGTCCTACAGGGTTGAGTGGGGAGCAGTACTTC | CASSPTGLSGEQYF | once | TRBJ2-7 | . | TRBV28
TGTGCCAGCAGCCAAGATTTAAGCGGGAGGGCCCCCCGGGATACGCAGTATTTT | CASSQDLSGRAPRDTQYF | . | TRBJ2-3 | TRBD2 | TRBV4-2
TGTGCCAGTAGTCTTATCCAGGGGGCGAACACCGGGGAGCTGTTTTTT | CASSLIQGANTGELFF | . | TRBJ2-2 | TRBD1 | TRBV19
TGTGCTAGTGGTTTGGCTAGGGGAGGTGAGCAGTTCTTC | CASGLARGGEQFF | . | TRBJ2-1 | . | TRBV12-5
TGTGCCACCAGTGATTGGCTAGCGGGAGCTAACAATGAGCAGTTCTTC | CATSDWLAGANNEQFF | . | TRBJ2-1 | TRBD2 | TRBV24-1
TGTGCCAGCAGTTTATCCTCGACTAGCGGATACTACGAGCAGTACTTC | CASSLSSTSGYYEQYF | . | TRBJ2-7 | TRBD2 | TRBV27
TGTGCCAGCTCACCACCTCGGACAGGGACCTACGAGCAGTACTTC | CASSPPRTGTYEQYF | . | TRBJ2-7 | TRBD1 | TRBV18
TGTGCCAGCAGCTCACAGGGATTGAATGAAGCTTTCTTT | CASSSQGLNEAFF | . | TRBJ1-1 | . | TRBV9
TGTGCCAGCAGCGGACTAGCGGGAGTAAACAATGAGCAGTTCTTC | CASSGLAGVNNEQFF | . | TRBJ2-1 | TRBD2 | TRBV9
TGTGCCAGCAGTTTCGACAGGGTAGGGGTGAACACTGAAGCTTTCTTT | CASSFDRVGVNTEAFF | . | TRBJ1-1 | TRBD1 | TRBV7-9
TGTGCCAGCAGCCGACAAGTCTCTGGGGCCAACGTCCTGACTTTC | CASSRQVSGANVLTF | . | TRBJ2-6 | . | TRBV7-6
TGTGCCACCAGTCAGACCTACAATGAGCAGTTCTTC | CATSQTYNEQFF | . | TRBJ2-1 | . | TRBV24-1
TGTGCCAGCAGTTACCTCAGGGGCAATGAGCAGTTCTTC | CASSYLRGNEQFF | . | TRBJ2-1 | . | TRBV6-2/TRBV6-3
TGTGCCAGCAGCTTAAAAGGCCTAGTCGCCGAGCAGTACTTC | CASSLKGLVAEQYF | . | TRBJ2-7 | . | TRBV7-2
TGTGCCAGCAGCTCGGCCCTACAAACTAGCGGGAGGGCCTACGAGCAGTACTTC | CASSSALQTSGRAYEQYF | . | TRBJ2-7 | TRBD2 | TRBV13
TGTGCCAGCAGCTCTGGACTGACTCAGCCCCAGCATTTT | CASSSGLTQPQHF | . | TRBJ1-5 | . | TRBV5-4
TGCGCCAGCAGCTTGGGACTAGCGGGAACAGATACGCAGTATTTT | CASSLGLAGTDTQYF | . | TRBJ2-3 | TRBD2 | TRBV5-1
TGCGCCAGCAGCCAAGATGGGGGACAGGGAAGAGAGCAGTTCTTC | CASSQDGGQGREQFF | . | TRBJ2-1 | TRBD1 | TRBV4-3
TGTGCCAGCAGTTCCCCGGTTGGTAGCGGGATCTACGAGCAGTACTTC | CASSSPVGSGIYEQYF | . | TRBJ2-7 | TRBD2 | TRBV28
TGTGCCATCAGTGAGTCGCGGACAGATACCTACGAGCAGTACTTC | CAISESRTDTYEQYF | . | TRBJ2-7 | . | TRBV10-3
TGTGCCACCAGTGTTAGCGGGCCTGGAGAGACCCAGTACTTC | CATSVSGPGETQYF | . | TRBJ2-5 | TRBD2 | TRBV24-1
TGTGCCAGCAGTTGGGGGGCGAACACCGGGGAGCTGTTTTTT | CASSWGANTGELFF | once | TRBJ2-2 | . | TRBV28
TGTGCCAGTAGTAGACAGCTGAACACCGGGGAGCTGTTTTTT | CASSRQLNTGELFF | . | TRBJ2-2 | . | TRBV19
TGCAGTGCTAGTGGGGGAGGGGCATCCACCGGGGAGCTGTTTTTT | CSASGGGASTGELFF | . | TRBJ2-2 | TRBD2 | TRBV20-1
TGTGCCAGTAGTAATAGCGGGAGTTTCGCAGATACGCAGTATTTT | CASSNSGSFADTQYF | few | TRBJ2-3 | TRBD2 | TRBV19
TGCGCCAGCAGCCAAGATTTCCGCGGCGGGAGCTACAATGAGCAGTTCTTC | CASSQDFRGGSYNEQFF | . | TRBJ2-1 | TRBD2 | TRBV4-3
TGTGCCAGCTCATTACAGGACACTGAAGCTTTCTTT | CASSLQDTEAFF | few | TRBJ1-1 | . | TRBV18
TGCGCCAGCAGCCAAGATAGGAGGGTCGACGTTTTCTTT | CASSQDRRVDVFF | . | TRBJ1-1 | . | TRBV4-3
TGTGCCAGCAGACCCGGGACTAGCGGCTACGAGCAGTACTTC | CASRPGTSGYEQYF | once | TRBJ2-7 | TRBD2 | TRBV6-5
TGCGCCAGCAGCCAAGATAGGAGACAGGGGCGAAGCAATCAGCCCCAGCATTTT | CASSQDRRQGRSNQPQHF | . | TRBJ1-5 | TRBD1 | TRBV4-1
TGCGCCAGCAGCCAAGAAAGTGGGGGGGCAGGTGTCAATGAGCAGTTCTTC | CASSQESGGAGVNEQFF | . | TRBJ2-1 | . | TRBV4-3
TGTGCCAGCAGTTTATATCCAGGGGTCTCCTACGAGCAGTACTTC | CASSLYPGVSYEQYF | . | TRBJ2-7 | . | TRBV27
TGCAGCGTTGAAGTGGACAGGGTTGGTTCGTCCGAAGCTTTCTTT | CSVEVDRVGSSEAFF | . | TRBJ1-1 | TRBD1 | TRBV29-1
TGTGCCAGCAGTCCCACAGGGGGGACTGAAGCTTTCTTT | CASSPTGGTEAFF | . | TRBJ1-1 | TRBD1 | TRBV28
TGTGCCAGTTTAAACGTGGCAGGGGGAATAGATGGCTACACCTTC | CASLNVAGGIDGYTF | . | TRBJ1-2 | TRBD1 | TRBV2
TGCGCCAGCAGCCAAGAAAAGACTAGCGGGGACGAGCAGTACTTC | CASSQEKTSGDEQYF | . | TRBJ2-7 | TRBD2 | TRBV4-3
TGCGCCAGCAGACCGACAGCTAGGGGCACTGAAGCTTTCTTT | CASRPTARGTEAFF | . | TRBJ1-1 | . | TRBV23-1
TGTGCCAGCAGTTACCCGCTAGCGGGAGGGCAAGAGACCCAGTACTTC | CASSYPLAGGQETQYF | . | TRBJ2-5 | TRBD2 | TRBV6-2/TRBV6-3
TGTGCCAGCAGACGACTAGCGGGACCTTACGAGCAGTACTTC | CASRRLAGPYEQYF | . | TRBJ2-7 | TRBD2 | TRBV11-2
TGTGCCAGCAGCAATGTGCTAGCGGGAGGGCCGCATGAGCAGTTCTTC | CASSNVLAGGPHEQFF | . | TRBJ2-1 | . | TRBV21-1
TGTGCCAGCAGCCAAGATCGTGGGGAGTACTATGGCTACACCTTC | CASSQDRGEYYGYTF | . | TRBJ1-2 | . | TRBV14
TGTGCCACCAGCAGACAGGGTGCTGGAAACACCATATATTTT | CATSRQGAGNTIYF | once | TRBJ1-3 | . | TRBV15
TGTGCCAGTCAGGCCAGAACGAACACTGAAGCTTTCTTT | CASQARTNTEAFF | . | TRBJ1-1 | . | TRBV19
TGTGCCAGCAGCCAAGACCCCCCCGGACAGGCCCATTCTAACTATGGCTACACCTTC | CASSQDPPGQAHSNYGYTF | . | TRBJ1-2 | TRBD1 | TRBV4-2
TGTGCCAGCAGCCCGGACAGGGCCAACTATGGCTACACCTTC | CASSPDRANYGYTF | . | TRBJ1-2 | TRBD1 | TRBV7-2
TGCGCCAGCAATGCGGGAGGTCACGAGCAGTACTTC | CASNAGGHEQYF | . | TRBJ2-7 | TRBD2 | TRBV10-2
TGCGCCAGCAGCCAAGGGATCCTAGCGGGAGAGTACAATGAGCAGTTCTTC | CASSQGILAGEYNEQFF | . | TRBJ2-1 | TRBD2 | TRBV4-1